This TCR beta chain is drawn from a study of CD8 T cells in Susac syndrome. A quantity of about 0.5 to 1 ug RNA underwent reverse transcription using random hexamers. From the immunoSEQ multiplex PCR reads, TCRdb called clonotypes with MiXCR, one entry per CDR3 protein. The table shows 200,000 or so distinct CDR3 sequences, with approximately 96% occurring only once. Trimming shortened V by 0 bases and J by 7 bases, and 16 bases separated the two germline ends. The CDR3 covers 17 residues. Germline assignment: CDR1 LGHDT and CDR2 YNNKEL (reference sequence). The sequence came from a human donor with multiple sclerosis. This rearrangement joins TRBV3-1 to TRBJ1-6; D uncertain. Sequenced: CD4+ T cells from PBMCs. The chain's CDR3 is CASSQDWSSISNSPLHF. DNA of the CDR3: TGTGCCAGCAGCCAAGATTGGTCCAGCATTTCGAATTCACCCCTCCACTTT.